This T cell receptor beta chain was sequenced in a study of cytotoxic CD8 clonotypes in ibrutinib-treated CLL. Germline loops: CDR1 SGHRS, CDR2 YFSETQ. The CDR3 length is 14 residues. V lost 4 bases and J 1 base, leaving 11 bases between the germline ends. TCRdb keeps only in-frame clones here, not all; method: immunoSEQ multiplex PCR. The data hold under 300,000 clones, with under 75% observed a single time. Study results and limitations: Timing of sampling differed between sustained-remission and progressing patients.

As regards this clone: Its antigen is unidentified.

This receptor was obtained from a human donor with chronic lymphocytic leukemia. Sequences were derived from PBMCs, sampled after 24 months of ibrutinib treatment. V is TRBV5-1 and J is TRBJ1-1; tentatively, D is TRBD1 (6 bases). The CDR3 here is CASSTRTANTEAFF. In nucleotides, the CDR3 is TGCGCCAGCAGCACGCGGACAGCGAACACTGAAGCTTTCTTT.